A selection of T cell receptor beta chains follows, all from one sample in a study of blood T cell repertoires in COVID-19. Sequencing was performed with immunoSEQ multiplex PCR; in TCRdb, only in-frame clones are kept and a portion is missing. The sample holds approximately 100,000 clones, approximately 80% seen once. The sequenced material came from peripheral blood. The receptors derive from a man in his 60s with acute or convalescent COVID-19. The CDR3 runs from the conserved cysteine through the conserved F or W. D genes are given only for firm matches. Only part of the rows carry a size: once, few, many, or a class if the clone is expanded.

clone size: -
V gene: TRBV7-8
J gene: TRBJ1-2
D gene: TRBD1
CDR3 DNA: TGTGCCAGCAGCGTGACAGGGAACTATGGCTACACCTTC
CDR3 protein: CASSVTGNYGYTF

clone size: -
V gene: TRBV7-9
J gene: TRBJ1-2
D gene: TRBD1
CDR3 DNA: TGTGCCAGCAGCTCAGGGGGCGCGTATGGCTACACCTTC
CDR3 protein: CASSSGGAYGYTF

clone size: -
V gene: TRBV28
J gene: TRBJ1-4
D gene: -
CDR3 DNA: TGTGCCAGCAGTTTACCTACTAATGAAAAACTGTTTTTT
CDR3 protein: CASSLPTNEKLFF

clone size: -
V gene: TRBV30
J gene: TRBJ2-7
D gene: TRBD1
CDR3 DNA: TGTGCCTGGAACGGACAGGGGGTTTCCGAGCAGTACTTC
CDR3 protein: CAWNGQGVSEQYF

clone size: -
V gene: TRBV29-1
J gene: TRBJ2-3
D gene: TRBD1
CDR3 DNA: TGCAGCGTTGAAGGGGGACAGGACACAGATACGCAGTATTTT
CDR3 protein: CSVEGGQDTDTQYF

clone size: -
V gene: TRBV18
J gene: TRBJ1-3
D gene: TRBD1
CDR3 DNA: TGTGCCAGCTCACCAGGGACAGGGAATGGAAACACCATATATTTT
CDR3 protein: CASSPGTGNGNTIYF

clone size: -
V gene: TRBV30
J gene: TRBJ1-2
D gene: TRBD1
CDR3 DNA: TGTGCCTGGAGTGGTACAGGGGATGGCTACACCTTC
CDR3 protein: CAWSGTGDGYTF

clone size: once
V gene: TRBV19
J gene: TRBJ1-1
D gene: TRBD1
CDR3 DNA: TGTGCCAGTGGGACAGGGTTAAACACTGAAGCTTTCTTT
CDR3 protein: CASGTGLNTEAFF

clone size: -
V gene: TRBV5-5
J gene: TRBJ2-4
D gene: -
CDR3 DNA: TGTGCCAGCAGCTTGGCCGTCACAGGGTTTCAAAACATTCAGTACTTC
CDR3 protein: CASSLAVTGFQNIQYF

clone size: -
V gene: TRBV4-2
J gene: TRBJ2-1
D gene: -
CDR3 DNA: TGTGCCAGCAGCCCCGGGTATGAGCAGTTCTTC
CDR3 protein: CASSPGYEQFF

clone size: -
V gene: TRBV12-3/TRBV12-4
J gene: TRBJ2-7
D gene: -
CDR3 DNA: TGTGCCAGCAGTGAAACAGGGTTTGAGCAGTACTTC
CDR3 protein: CASSETGFEQYF

clone size: few
V gene: TRBV18
J gene: TRBJ1-1
D gene: -
CDR3 DNA: TGTGCCAGCTCACCTCAGAAAAACACTGAAGCTTTCTTT
CDR3 protein: CASSPQKNTEAFF

clone size: -
V gene: TRBV5-4
J gene: TRBJ1-2
D gene: TRBD1
CDR3 DNA: TGTGCCAGCAGCTCACAAACCGGGACAGTTGCGGGGGGCTACACCTTC
CDR3 protein: CASSSQTGTVAGGYTF

clone size: -
V gene: TRBV7-3
J gene: TRBJ1-1
D gene: -
CDR3 DNA: TGTGCCAGCAGCTTAACTGCAGGGACACCGAACACTGAAGCTTTCTTT
CDR3 protein: CASSLTAGTPNTEAFF

clone size: -
V gene: TRBV28
J gene: TRBJ1-1
D gene: TRBD1
CDR3 DNA: TGTGCCAGCAGTCCCCAGACAGGGTTGAACACTGAAGCTTTCTTT
CDR3 protein: CASSPQTGLNTEAFF

clone size: -
V gene: TRBV7-8
J gene: TRBJ1-5
D gene: -
CDR3 DNA: TGTGCCAGCAGCTTAGCCGGGAAGTACCAGCCCCAGCATTTT
CDR3 protein: CASSLAGKYQPQHF

clone size: -
V gene: TRBV5-1
J gene: TRBJ2-1
D gene: -
CDR3 DNA: TGCGCCAGCAGCTTGGGAGGGGGATTCTACAATGAGCAGTTCTTC
CDR3 protein: CASSLGGGFYNEQFF

clone size: -
V gene: TRBV24-1
J gene: TRBJ1-2
D gene: TRBD1
CDR3 DNA: TGTGCCACCAGTAGAGGGACAGCTGGCAACTATGGCTACACCTTC
CDR3 protein: CATSRGTAGNYGYTF

clone size: -
V gene: TRBV27
J gene: TRBJ2-7
D gene: TRBD2
CDR3 DNA: TGTGCCAGCAAATTAGCGGGAGCCTACGAGCAGTACTTC
CDR3 protein: CASKLAGAYEQYF

clone size: once
V gene: TRBV6-5
J gene: TRBJ2-7
D gene: TRBD1
CDR3 DNA: TGTGCCAGCAGGGGGACAGGAGGTACCTACGAGCAGTACTTC
CDR3 protein: CASRGTGGTYEQYF

clone size: -
V gene: TRBV4-1
J gene: TRBJ2-7
D gene: -
CDR3 DNA: TGCGCCAGCAGCCAAGAGAGGGGTGGGGGGTTGCAGTACTTC
CDR3 protein: CASSQERGGGLQYF

clone size: -
V gene: TRBV7-2
J gene: TRBJ1-5
D gene: TRBD1
CDR3 DNA: TGTGCCAGCAGCTTAGGAACAGGGGGAGGTCAGCCCCAGCATTTT
CDR3 protein: CASSLGTGGGQPQHF

clone size: once
V gene: TRBV7-2
J gene: TRBJ2-5
D gene: TRBD1
CDR3 DNA: TGTGCCAGCAGCCCGCAAACAGGGGGCAGGGAGACCCAGTACTTC
CDR3 protein: CASSPQTGGRETQYF

clone size: -
V gene: TRBV9
J gene: TRBJ2-1
D gene: TRBD2
CDR3 DNA: TGTGCCAGCACCGTCGGTGGGACTAGCGGGGGCTACAATGAGCAGTTCTTC
CDR3 protein: CASTVGGTSGGYNEQFF

clone size: -
V gene: TRBV2
J gene: TRBJ2-1
D gene: -
CDR3 DNA: TGTGCCAGCAGCCCCGGGCTAGCCGGGAATGAGCAGTTCTTC
CDR3 protein: CASSPGLAGNEQFF

clone size: -
V gene: TRBV4-2
J gene: TRBJ2-7
D gene: -
CDR3 DNA: TGTGCCAGCAGCCAGGAAATCCAGGGTTACGAGCAGTACTTC
CDR3 protein: CASSQEIQGYEQYF

clone size: -
V gene: TRBV5-8
J gene: TRBJ2-1
D gene: TRBD2
CDR3 DNA: TGTGCCAGCAGCTTAGGGGCTAGCGGATACAATGAGCAGTTCTTC
CDR3 protein: CASSLGASGYNEQFF

clone size: -
V gene: TRBV29-1
J gene: TRBJ1-1
D gene: -
CDR3 DNA: TGCAGCGGAGGGAGTAAGGTAGAAGCTTTCTTT
CDR3 protein: CSGGSKVEAFF

clone size: once
V gene: TRBV30
J gene: TRBJ1-5
D gene: -
CDR3 DNA: TGTGCCTGGAGTGCGGGGAACAATCAGCCCCAGCATTTT
CDR3 protein: CAWSAGNNQPQHF

clone size: -
V gene: TRBV19
J gene: TRBJ1-5
D gene: TRBD1
CDR3 DNA: TGTGCCAGTAGCCTTGGACAGGGGGCTAACTTGGGTGGCAATCAGCCCCAGCATTTT
CDR3 protein: CASSLGQGANLGGNQPQHF

clone size: -
V gene: TRBV6-5
J gene: TRBJ2-1
D gene: TRBD2
CDR3 DNA: TGTGCCAGCAGAATATCAGCGGGGGGGCAGGTTGAGCAGTTCTTC
CDR3 protein: CASRISAGGQVEQFF

clone size: -
V gene: TRBV6-5
J gene: TRBJ2-1
D gene: TRBD2
CDR3 DNA: TGTGCCAGCAGTTACCTTCTGCGGGAGGAGCTGTTCTTC
CDR3 protein: CASSYLLREELFF

clone size: -
V gene: TRBV6-6
J gene: TRBJ2-3
D gene: TRBD2
CDR3 DNA: TGTGCCGCCGTGGCTAGCGGCCGCACAGATACGCAGTATTTT
CDR3 protein: CAAVASGRTDTQYF

clone size: -
V gene: TRBV11-3
J gene: TRBJ2-3
D gene: TRBD2
CDR3 DNA: TGTGCCAGCAGCTTAACGGGGGGGGGCACAGATACGCAGTATTTT
CDR3 protein: CASSLTGGGTDTQYF

clone size: -
V gene: TRBV24-1
J gene: TRBJ1-5
D gene: TRBD1
CDR3 DNA: TGTGCCACCAGGGATCAGGGGGCGAATCAGCCCCAGCATTTT
CDR3 protein: CATRDQGANQPQHF

clone size: -
V gene: TRBV11-3
J gene: TRBJ1-4
D gene: TRBD1
CDR3 DNA: TGTGCCAGCAGCTCCCAAGGGACAGGGGATGAAAAACTGTTTTTT
CDR3 protein: CASSSQGTGDEKLFF

clone size: once
V gene: TRBV6-1
J gene: TRBJ2-3
D gene: -
CDR3 DNA: TGTGCCAGCAGTGCCCCGATAAAGCCAATGTCAGATACGCAGTATTTT
CDR3 protein: CASSAPIKPMSDTQYF

clone size: -
V gene: TRBV5-5
J gene: TRBJ1-5
D gene: TRBD1
CDR3 DNA: TGTGCCAGCAGCTTAAAAGGGGGCGGTCAGCCCCAGCATTTT
CDR3 protein: CASSLKGGGQPQHF

clone size: -
V gene: TRBV10-3
J gene: TRBJ1-5
D gene: TRBD1
CDR3 DNA: TGTGCCATCACACAGGGGAGCAATCAGCCCCAGCATTTT
CDR3 protein: CAITQGSNQPQHF

clone size: -
V gene: TRBV11-1
J gene: TRBJ2-5
D gene: TRBD2
CDR3 DNA: TGTGCCAGCAGCACCACTAGCGGGGGCCCCCAAGAGACCCAGTACTTC
CDR3 protein: CASSTTSGGPQETQYF

clone size: -
V gene: TRBV29-1
J gene: TRBJ1-2
D gene: -
CDR3 DNA: TGCAGCGTTGAGGTCGGAGCTAACTATGGCTACACCTTC
CDR3 protein: CSVEVGANYGYTF

clone size: few
V gene: TRBV28
J gene: TRBJ2-3
D gene: TRBD2
CDR3 DNA: TGTGCCAGCAGTTTAACTAGCGGGATGTGGACAGATACGCAGTATTTT
CDR3 protein: CASSLTSGMWTDTQYF

clone size: -
V gene: TRBV11-3
J gene: TRBJ2-1
D gene: TRBD2
CDR3 DNA: TGTGCCAGCACCAGGGGACTAGCGGGGGACAATGAGCAGTTCTTC
CDR3 protein: CASTRGLAGDNEQFF

clone size: -
V gene: TRBV18
J gene: TRBJ2-7
D gene: TRBD1
CDR3 DNA: TGTGCCAGCTCACCGTCCGGACAGGGAAACGAGCAGTACTTC
CDR3 protein: CASSPSGQGNEQYF

clone size: -
V gene: TRBV28
J gene: TRBJ1-2
D gene: -
CDR3 DNA: TGTGCCAGCAGTTCCCCCGCAGATGGCTACACCTTC
CDR3 protein: CASSSPADGYTF

clone size: once
V gene: TRBV19
J gene: TRBJ1-4
D gene: TRBD1
CDR3 DNA: TGTGCCAGTAGTATGCAAGGGGGCAGCCGAAGGGAAAAACTGTTTTTT
CDR3 protein: CASSMQGGSRREKLFF

clone size: -
V gene: TRBV6-2/TRBV6-3
J gene: TRBJ2-1
D gene: -
CDR3 DNA: TGTGCCAGCAGTGGTAGTAGCGCTTACAATGAGCAGTTCTTC
CDR3 protein: CASSGSSAYNEQFF

clone size: -
V gene: TRBV3-1/TRBV3-2
J gene: TRBJ2-7
D gene: -
CDR3 DNA: TGTGCCAGCAGCCAAGGAGGTAAACTCTCCGAGCAGTACTTC
CDR3 protein: CASSQGGKLSEQYF

clone size: -
V gene: TRBV15
J gene: TRBJ1-1
D gene: TRBD1
CDR3 DNA: TGTGCCACCAGCAGGACCGGGACAGGGCTGACTGAAGCTTTCTTT
CDR3 protein: CATSRTGTGLTEAFF

clone size: few
V gene: TRBV27
J gene: TRBJ1-1
D gene: TRBD1
CDR3 DNA: TGTGCCAGCAGTTTTCGGGACAGTATGAACACTGAAGCTTTCTTT
CDR3 protein: CASSFRDSMNTEAFF

clone size: -
V gene: TRBV3-1/TRBV3-2
J gene: TRBJ2-3
D gene: TRBD1
CDR3 DNA: TGTGCCAGCAGCCGACAGGGTGGCTTTCAAGATACGCAGTATTTT
CDR3 protein: CASSRQGGFQDTQYF

clone size: -
V gene: TRBV19
J gene: TRBJ2-7
D gene: TRBD1
CDR3 DNA: TGTGCCAGTAGTTCCCCGGGACAGGGGGCTTCCTACGAGCAGTACTTC
CDR3 protein: CASSSPGQGASYEQYF

clone size: -
V gene: TRBV7-6
J gene: TRBJ2-2
D gene: -
CDR3 DNA: TGTGCCAGCAGCTTACGGGGGGAGCTGTTTTTT
CDR3 protein: CASSLRGELFF